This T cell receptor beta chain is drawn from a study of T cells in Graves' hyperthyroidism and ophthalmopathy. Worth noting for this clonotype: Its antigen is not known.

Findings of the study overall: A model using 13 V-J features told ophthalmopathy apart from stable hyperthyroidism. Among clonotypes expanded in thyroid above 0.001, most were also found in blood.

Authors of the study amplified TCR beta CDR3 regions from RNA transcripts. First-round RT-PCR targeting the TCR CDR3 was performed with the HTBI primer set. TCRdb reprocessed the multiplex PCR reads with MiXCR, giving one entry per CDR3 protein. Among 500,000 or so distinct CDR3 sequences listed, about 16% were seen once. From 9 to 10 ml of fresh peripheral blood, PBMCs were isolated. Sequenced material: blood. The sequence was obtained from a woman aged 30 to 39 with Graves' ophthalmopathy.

CDR3 coding DNA: TGTGCCAGCAGCTTAGGTGGTCTTGAGCAGTTCTTC. This sequence encodes CASSLGGLEQFF. The V and J genes are TRBV11-3 and TRBJ2-1; D is undetermined. The CDR3 consists of 12 residues. Germline CDR1 SGHNT, CDR2 YENEEA. The V end lost 1 base, the J end lost 9 bases, and 7 bases lay between the germline ends.